This T cell receptor beta chain was identified during a study of T-cell memory formation after mild COVID-19 (dated by TCRdb to the early 2020s). In the study overall: TCR sequence clusters from the two donors were found to be largely donor specific. Two young, previously healthy adult volunteers made up the cohort, one male and one female. T-cell clones expanding and contracting after mild COVID-19 in a couple of donors were tracked by longitudinal TCRalpha and TCRbeta repertoire sequencing.

This clonotype showed up just a few times. This clone's antigen is unknown. No base quality values were provided; no much bigger clone lies one nucleotide off. The investigation overall reported the following: The study included only a couple of mild cases, and larger cohorts that include severe cases with pre-infection samples were judged to be necessary. Contracting CD4+ clones appeared mostly in the CM and EM memory subsets, whereas CD8+ clones were enriched in EMRA. Some responding clones were found in pre-infection memory, which suggests that pre-existing cross-reactive memory T cells took part in the SARS-CoV-2 response. Clones contracting from day 15 to 85 had balanced CD4/CD8 phenotypes, while a second wave expanding from day 15 to 37 was biased towards CD4+. Whether the second-wave clones peaking on day 37 were SARS-CoV-2 specific was not confirmed.

Sequencing was carried out with an Illumina NovaSeq 6000. TCRalpha and TCRbeta cDNA libraries were constructed by 5'RACE with constant-segment primers, with sample barcodes and unique molecular identifiers being introduced. Trizol reagent was used to extract RNA from every sample. The libraries were amplified in two PCR steps, and the second step added a second sample barcode and Illumina TruSeq adapters. Sequencing of the libraries was done on an Illumina NovaSeq, producing 2 x 150 bp paired-end reads. From the authors' description of their analysis: Reads were demultiplexed and collapsed into UMI-guided consensus sequences with migec v1.2.7. With mixcr v2.1.11, UMI consensuses were aligned to TRA and TRB V and J templates and assembled into clonotypes. A clonotype was counted as expanded or contracted only if both edgeR and NoisET called the change significant, with noise models trained on biological replicates. For edgeR calls, the thresholds were a false discovery rate-adjusted p below 0.01 and a log2 fold-change of 1. As an exploratory analysis of dynamics, max-normalized trajectories of the 1000 most abundant clonotypes were examined with PCA combined with hierarchical clustering. The CD4 or CD8 phenotype of responding clones was assigned using the separately sequenced CD4+ and CD8+ repertoires. TCRdb reworked the public reads: Q25 trimming with fastp, MiXCR clone assembly, productive beta chains retained. Each record represents a unique CDR3 protein, reported with the most common genes and DNA among its rows. None of the V and J calls come from the authors' own analysis; TCRdb made them. This sample lists 350,000 to 450,000 distinct CDR3 sequences; around 27% were detected once. The top ten hold roughly 12% of the sample.

Ficoll-Paque density gradient centrifugation was the method used to isolate PBMCs. Cut back by 2 bases and 1 base, the V and J ends lie 5 bases apart. The CDR3 numbers 13 residues from cysteine through phenylalanine. CDR3 DNA only is kept here, 39 bases in frame from base 1. Recombination linked TRBV12-3 or TRBV12-4 to TRBJ1-1, with no reliable assignment of the D segment. This TCR came from an adult woman who had mild COVID-19 (a few samples of this study predate the infection). The sample titles of this study are shuffled in the database, so cell type and time point are left out; the donor was told from shared clones. Material for sequencing was PBMCs or a T cell subset sorted from them (not recorded which). Here the CDR3 is given as CASSLPANTEAFF. The DNA reads TGTGCCAGCAGTTTACCAGCGAACACTGAAGCTTTCTTT.